This is a list of T cell receptor beta chains from one sample in a study of T cells in Graves' hyperthyroidism and ophthalmopathy. A single record per CDR3 protein comes from TCRdb applying MiXCR to the multiplex PCR reads. Of some 300,000 distinct CDR3 sequences listed, 10% to 15% are singletons. Material: blood. The receptors shown here come from a woman aged 25-40 years with Graves' hyperthyroidism that later progressed to Graves' ophthalmopathy. CDR3s include the opening cysteine and the closing phenylalanine or tryptophan. A D gene is named only where the DNA matches it firmly. The size of a clone is reported for some rows only, either as once, few or many, or as a class for expanded clones.

d_call,v_call,j_call,clone_size,cdr3_nt,cdr3_aa
TRBD2,TRBV7-2,TRBJ2-7,many,TGTGCCAGCAGCTTAGCGCTAGCGGGAGGGCCCTCTTTGCTCGAGCAGTACTTC,CASSLALAGGPSLLEQYF
NA,TRBV27,TRBJ2-1,many,TGTGCCAGCAGTTTAGCCGAGGGGGATGAGCAGTTCTTC,CASSLAEGDEQFF
NA,TRBV19,TRBJ1-1,NA,TGTACCAGTAGTATCCCCCTGCAATACGGGGGTACTGAAGCTTTCTTT,CTSSIPLQYGGTEAFF
NA,TRBV7-3,TRBJ2-2,few,TGTGCCAGCAGACCTTCCGGGTCAGGCACCGGGGAGCTGTTTTTT,CASRPSGSGTGELFF
NA,TRBV7-2,TRBJ2-2,many,TGTGCCAGCAGCTTAAGATCGGCCACCGGGGAGCTGTTTTTT,CASSLRSATGELFF
NA,TRBV3-1,TRBJ2-7,few,TGTGCCAGCAGCCAAGCCTCCGAAACCGGAGGAACCTACGAGCAGTACTTC,CASSQASETGGTYEQYF
NA,TRBV7-2,TRBJ2-5,NA,TGTGCCAGCGGGGAAGGGTACCAAGAGACCCAGTACTTC,CASGEGYQETQYF
NA,TRBV4-1,TRBJ2-7,few,TGCGCCAGCAGCCAATTCGGAGACAGTGACTACGAGCAGTACTTC,CASSQFGDSDYEQYF
NA,TRBV12-5,TRBJ2-3,few,TGTGCTAGTGGTTTGGGGAGCGCCCCGGGCACAGATACGCAGTATTTT,CASGLGSAPGTDTQYF
NA,TRBV3-1,TRBJ2-7,many,TGTGCCAGCAGCCAAGTGGCGGGACACTACGAGCAGTACTTC,CASSQVAGHYEQYF
NA,TRBV7-2,TRBJ1-6,many,TGTGCCACCCGCCCAGGGTCTCGGTCACCCCTCCACTTT,CATRPGSRSPLHF
TRBD2,TRBV4-3,TRBJ2-5,many,TGCGCCAGCAGCCAAGAAGCCTCCACTAGCGGGAGGACAGAGACCCAGTACTTC,CASSQEASTSGRTETQYF
TRBD1,TRBV4-1,TRBJ1-1,few,TGCGCCAGCAGCCAAGGATGGGGGACAGGCAGTGAAGCTTTCTTT,CASSQGWGTGSEAFF
TRBD2,TRBV12-3/TRBV12-4,TRBJ2-7,many,TGTGCCAGCAGTCTCGGGGTGGGAGGGTCCTACGAGCAGTACTTC,CASSLGVGGSYEQYF
TRBD2,TRBV6-1,TRBJ2-1,NA,TGTGCCAGCGGAGCGGGAGTAGGCAATGAGCAGTTCTTC,CASGAGVGNEQFF
NA,TRBV7-3,TRBJ2-6,many,TGTGCCAGCAGCTTGCCCCGCGGGGGACACTCCACTGGGGCCAACGTCCTGACTTTC,CASSLPRGGHSTGANVLTF
TRBD1,TRBV5-1,TRBJ1-2,many,TGCGCCAGCAGCGGGGGACAGACACCCCTCGACTATGGCTACACCTTC,CASSGGQTPLDYGYTF
TRBD1,TRBV2,TRBJ2-7,many,TGTGCCAGCAGTGCAACCGGGACAGGGGGTATCTACGAGCAGTACTTC,CASSATGTGGIYEQYF
NA,TRBV7-8,TRBJ2-7,many,TGTGCCAGCAGCTCCTCAGGGGAAGGCGAGCAGTACTTC,CASSSSGEGEQYF
NA,TRBV27,TRBJ1-5,many,TGTGCCTCAGCAGCGGGGAGCAGTCAGCCCCAGCATTTT,CASAAGSSQPQHF
TRBD2,TRBV27,TRBJ2-3,few,TGTGCCAGCAATCTAGCGGGAGTCCCAGATACGCAGTATTTT,CASNLAGVPDTQYF
NA,TRBV12-3/TRBV12-4,TRBJ2-3,many,TGTGCCAACTCCGGGAGTGGCACAGATACGCAGTATTTT,CANSGSGTDTQYF
NA,TRBV4-3,TRBJ2-6,many,TGCGCCAGCAGCCAAGCCCTCTGGACCTCTGGGGCCAACGTCCTGACTTTC,CASSQALWTSGANVLTF
TRBD2,TRBV6-2/TRBV6-3,TRBJ2-7,many,TGTGCCAGCAGTTATGGAGGCGGGAGAAGATACTACGAGCAGTACTTC,CASSYGGGRRYYEQYF
TRBD2,TRBV24-1,TRBJ2-1,NA,TGTGCCACCAGTGACCTAGCGGGAGGGCCGGGCAATGAGCAGTTCTTC,CATSDLAGGPGNEQFF
NA,TRBV19,TRBJ2-6,NA,TGTGCCAGTAGCCCGCTGGGGTCTGGGGCCAACGTCCTGACTTTC,CASSPLGSGANVLTF
NA,TRBV7-9,TRBJ2-5,NA,TGTGCCAGCAGCTTATCGTCAGAGACCCAGTACTTC,CASSLSSETQYF
NA,TRBV18,TRBJ2-2,many,TGTGCCAGCTCACCACCGGATGGGGTTGTCGGGGAGCTGTTTTTT,CASSPPDGVVGELFF
TRBD1,TRBV12-3/TRBV12-4,TRBJ2-5,many,TGTGCCAGCAGTAGAGGGACAGGATGGGAGACCCAGTACTTC,CASSRGTGWETQYF
TRBD2,TRBV11-2,TRBJ2-3,NA,TGTGCCAGCAGCCCCCGCGGGGGGGTGGAAGATACGCAGTATTTT,CASSPRGGVEDTQYF
NA,TRBV4-1,TRBJ2-2,once,TGCGCCAGCAGAGGGACGGCCTCCAAGAGGGAGCTGTTTTTT,CASRGTASKRELFF
NA,TRBV18,TRBJ2-7,many,TGTGCCAGCTCACCACGGTCAGGGTTCTACGAGCAGTACTTC,CASSPRSGFYEQYF
NA,TRBV20-1,TRBJ2-7,many,TGCAGTGCTAGAGATGGCTCCTACGAGCAGTACTTC,CSARDGSYEQYF
NA,TRBV3-1,TRBJ1-5,many,TGTGCCAGCAGCCAAGATACGGTCCAGCCCCAGCATTTT,CASSQDTVQPQHF
TRBD2,TRBV10-3,TRBJ2-7,many,TGTGCCATCAGTGAGAGGCTAGCGGGAGGGCCGGGGGACGAGCAGTACTTC,CAISERLAGGPGDEQYF
NA,TRBV28,TRBJ2-5,many,TGTGCCAGCAGTCCCCTAGGGGGAGGGAGCCAAGAGACCCAGTACTTC,CASSPLGGGSQETQYF
TRBD1,TRBV5-1,TRBJ2-5,many,TGCGCCAGCAGCTTGGGATGGGACAGGCAAGAGACCCAGTACTTC,CASSLGWDRQETQYF
TRBD2,TRBV4-3,TRBJ2-1,NA,TGCGCCAGCAGCCCCCGTAGCGGGAGCCGAAATGAGCAGTTCTTC,CASSPRSGSRNEQFF